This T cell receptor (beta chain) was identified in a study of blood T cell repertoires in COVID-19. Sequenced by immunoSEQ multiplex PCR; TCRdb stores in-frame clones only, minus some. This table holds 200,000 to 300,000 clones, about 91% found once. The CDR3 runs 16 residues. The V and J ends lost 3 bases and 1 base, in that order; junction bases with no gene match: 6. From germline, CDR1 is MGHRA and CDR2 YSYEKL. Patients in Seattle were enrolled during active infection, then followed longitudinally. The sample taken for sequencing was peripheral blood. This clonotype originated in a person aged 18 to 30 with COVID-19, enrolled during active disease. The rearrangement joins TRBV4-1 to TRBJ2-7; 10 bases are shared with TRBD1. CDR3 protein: CASSQGQGLQSYEQYF. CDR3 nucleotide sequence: TGCGCCAGCAGCCAGGGACAGGGGCTACAATCCTACGAGCAGTACTTC.